This record looks at one T cell receptor (beta chain) sequence and its context. This specimen belongs to a study of T-cell reconstitution after alpha-beta-depleted transplantation in children. Unique molecular identifiers were used in preparing the TCRbeta library. TCRdb re-called the PCR reads through MiXCR, storing one row per CDR3 protein. The sample records some 460,000 distinct CDR3 sequences, 15% to 20% being singletons. The sample consisted of PBMCs, mostly from graft donor cells, taken 360 days after TCRalphabeta/CD19-depleted stem cell transplant. The receptor was derived from a boy in the first two years of life who had a stem cell transplant for Wiskott-Aldrich syndrome, so the T cells may come from the graft donor.

CDR3 DNA: TGTGCCAGCAGCCACCTAACAGGCCCTTGGCCCACAGATACGCAGTATTTT. Its translation: CASSHLTGPWPTDTQYF. The chain has TRBV14 and TRBJ2-3, with a possible D match to TRBD1 (5 bases). Germline CDR1 reads SGHDN; CDR2 reads FVKESK. CDR3 length: 17 amino acids. The V end was cut by 3 bases, the J end by 2 bases, with 18 bases between.